This T cell receptor beta chain stems from a study of T cells after yellow fever vaccination (dated by TCRdb to the late 2010s). In the study overall: Libraries from fractions with low cell numbers were prepared with the SMART-Seq v4 Ultra Low Input RNA kit. Two healthy male donors, one aged 18 to 30 and one aged 30 to 40 years, were included in the cohort. To follow T-cell clones before and after both primary and booster YFV17D yellow fever vaccination, bulk TCR alpha and beta repertoires underwent longitudinal sequencing. Blood was drawn at multiple timepoints before and after primary and secondary immunization, with bulk PBMC replicates and cell subsets isolated. Here is what the overall study found, with its caveats: FACS-sorted repertoires could contain abundant contaminating clonotypes from the bulk population, so computational filtering was required. Because only a couple of donors were included in the study, the extent to which the findings can be generalized is limited. A small share of clonotypes was detected in both CD4 and CD8 compartments, with the overlap likely arising from convergent recombination. Most clones expanded after primary vaccination (approximately 97% of CD4 and over 80% of CD8) were re-detected after the booster, suggesting that broad memory maintenance occurred. Compared with the primary T-cell response, the secondary T-cell response was weaker but faster, peaking on day 5 rather than day 15.

CDR1 and CDR2, looked up from the germline V gene, are SGHTA and FQGNSA. A distance of 9 bases separates the germline ends of V and J, which lose 7 bases and 0 bases respectively. The CDR3 goes from the cysteine to the phenylalanine over 13 residues. This entry keeps only the CDR3 DNA: 39 bases, framed from base 1. TCR cDNA was made using 5'RACE template switching, a step that added a universal primer site and unique molecular identifiers. cDNA synthesis was primed from both the TCR alpha and TCR beta constant segments. Library amplification involved two PCR steps, and the second step added sample barcodes and sequencing adapters. Sequencing of libraries was performed on Illumina HiSeq 2500 (2x100 bp) or NovaSeq (2x150 bp). In the authors' own workflow: MIGEC handled demultiplexing of reads and collapsing into UMI consensus sequences, while MiXCR performed V(D)J alignment. Clonotypes responding to the vaccine were identified with edgeR on replicate PBMC samples, with the criteria of FDR below 0.01 and a log2 fold change above 5 up to day 15. Bulk clonotypes were assigned CD4 or CD8 identity according to which sequenced CD4 or CD8 repertoire held them at higher abundance. TCRdb handled the public reads itself, with Q25 trimming in fastp and clone calling in MiXCR, and kept productive beta chains. Rows are combined by CDR3 protein, so each entry shows the most common genes and DNA. TCRdb's processing, not the authors', yielded these V and J calls. Within this sample are a few hundred thousand distinct CDR3 sequences, with about 7.8% of them counted one time only. Approximately 18% of the sample is taken by the ten largest.

The sample's treatment or condition label, decoded: live attenuated yellow fever vaccine strain. Two biological replicates of bulk PBMCs were collected at each blood-draw timepoint. A standard Ficoll-Paque protocol was used to isolate PBMCs from peripheral blood. RNA was extracted with TriZol from bulk PBMCs, CD4 and CD8 fractions, and dextramer-positive and dextramer-negative fractions. This clonotype was seen a few times. Its antigen is unknown. No much larger clonotype is one base removed from it; base qualities were not supplied. This sequence was found in a man between 18 and 29 years old who received the YFV17D yellow fever vaccine. The rearrangement joined TRBV7-2 to TRBJ1-2, with the identity of the D gene unclear. The sequences come from PBMCs, collected 45 days after the first yellow fever vaccination. In nucleotide form, the sequence is TGTGCCAGCACCGGGGTTACTAACTATGGCTACACCTTC. Its translation is CASTGVTNYGYTF. The CDR3 plus the reference TRBV7-2 and TRBJ1-2 genes for the other parts give the full variable domain: GAGVSQSPSNKVTEKGKDVELRCDPISGHTALYWYRQSLGQGLEFLIYFQGNSAPDKSGLPSDRFSAERTGGSVSTLTIQRTQQEDSAVYLCASTGVTNYGYTFGSGTRLTVV.